The next 15 T cell receptor beta chains were all read from a single sample in a study of shared clonotypes between healthy human individuals. Sequencing used immunoSEQ multiplex PCR; TCRdb keeps in-frame clones, though not all of them. Of about 530,000 clones in the sample, approximately 95% were seen once. Material for sequencing was naive CD4+ T cells sorted from blood. Subset meaning: CD45RA+ positively selected. The receptors stem from a woman in her 30s in good health.

This chain joins TRBV2 and TRBJ2-7, with 11 bases identical to TRBD1. The germline V gene has CDR1 SNHLY and CDR2 FYNNEI. The CDR3 totals 14 residues. Trimming took 4 bases from V and 7 from J; bases not matched to a gene: 6. For the CDR3, the DNA is TGTGCCAGCAGTGGGACAGGGGGCCAGAGGGAGCAGTACTTC. Its protein is CASSGTGGQREQYF.

The chain links TRBV7-2 to TRBJ2-7; D call uncertain. The germline CDR1 and CDR2 sequences are SGHTA and FQGNSA. The CDR3 consists of 15 residues. V was trimmed by 2 bases and J by 0 bases, leaving 11 bases between them. The chain's CDR3 is CASSLSPVSSYEQYF. For the CDR3, the DNA is TGTGCCAGCAGCTTAAGTCCGGTAAGCTCCTACGAGCAGTACTTC.

V and J are TRBV28 and TRBJ2-7; TRBD1 might be the D (6 bases). V lost 1 base to trimming and J lost 0 bases, with 13 bases between them. This CDR3 contains 16 residues. The V gene's germline CDR1 is MDHEN and CDR2 SYDVKM. CDR3 in DNA: TGTGCCAGCAGTTTATCGCGACAGGTTAACTCCTACGAGCAGTACTTC. Residues: CASSLSRQVNSYEQYF.

The chain has TRBV19 and TRBJ2-7; 7 nucleotides align to TRBD1. V trimming: 5 bases; J trimming: 4 bases; junction bases outside the gene matches: 8. The germline V gene has CDR1 LNHDA and CDR2 SQIVND (reference sequence). There are 14 residues in the CDR3. The CDR3, as DNA: TGTGCCAGTAGTCGTGGGACAGAAATTTACGAGCAGTACTTC. It specifies CASSRGTEIYEQYF.

As regards this clone: The same CDR3 arises from other DNA sequences in this sample as well. J is TRBJ2-7 and V is TRBV30; D gene uncertain. Germline-derived CDR1 and CDR2 are GTSNPN and SVGIG (reference sequence). V gave up 3 bases and J gave up 2 bases, with 5 bases separating them. There are 11 residues in the CDR3. This chain's CDR3 is CAWSGAYEQYF. DNA for the CDR3: TGTGCCTGGAGCGGAGCCTACGAGCAGTACTTC.

This clone was recorded only once. The chain recombines TRBV5-1 with TRBJ2-2; D gene uncertain. V lost 6 bases, J lost 5 bases, and 8 bases lay in between. There are 12 residues in the CDR3. Germline CDR1 and CDR2: SGHRS and YFSETQ. The CDR3 region is CASNTGTGELFF. CDR3 DNA: TGCGCCAGCAATACTGGGACCGGGGAGCTGTTTTTT.

The chain employs TRBV15 and TRBJ2-7; perhaps TRBD1 as D (6 bases). The CDR3 spans 15 residues. Germline-derived CDR1 and CDR2 are LNHNV and YYDKDF (reference sequence). Trimming left V 0 bases short and J 3 bases short, with 12 bases between. The CDR3: CATSRDQGTVYEQYF. The DNA of the CDR3 is TGTGCCACCAGCAGAGATCAGGGGACGGTCTACGAGCAGTACTTC.

Remarks on this clone: This same CDR3 is encoded by further DNA sequences in the sample. This chain links TRBV28 with TRBJ1-2; TRBD1 agrees at 9 bases. The germline V gene encodes CDR1 MDHEN and CDR2 SYDVKM. J was trimmed by 1 base and V by 5 bases; bases with no gene match: 2. The CDR3 is 14 residues long. The CDR3 bases are TGTGCCAGCAGTCCGGGACAGGGTAACTATGGCTACACCTTC. This translates into CASSPGQGNYGYTF.

V and J are TRBV28 and TRBJ2-7; tentatively, D is TRBD2 (6 bases). This CDR3 region has 12 residues. The V gene's germline CDR1 is MDHEN and CDR2 SYDVKM. Trimming pared 10 bases from V and 3 bases from J, leaving 13 bases between. CDR3 region: CAISTRVYEQYF. Written as DNA, the CDR3 is TGTGCCATCTCGACTAGGGTCTACGAGCAGTACTTC.

The chain links TRBV6-6 to TRBJ1-5, with a tentative D call TRBD1 (6 bases). The CDR3 contains 16 residues. Trimming pared 5 bases from V and 9 bases from J, leaving 23 bases between. Germline V lookup: CDR1 MNHNY, CDR2 SVGAGI (reference sequence). The CDR3 DNA is TGTGCCAGCAGTCCCTTAGCCCCAGGGGATCAGGGGCCCCAGCATTTT. Translated, it gives CASSPLAPGDQGPQHF.

This chain connects TRBV5-4 to TRBJ2-5; TRBD1 is a possible D gene (5 bases). V was shortened by 4 bases and J by 1 base, with 8 bases between the two germline ends. CDR3 length: 13 amino acids. Germline lookup yields CDR1 SGHNT and CDR2 YYREEE (reference sequence). CDR3 nucleotide sequence: TGTGCCAGCAGCCCAGGGCGCCAAGAGACCCAGTACTTC. Translated, it gives CASSPGRQETQYF. Filled out from reference TRBV5-4 and TRBJ2-5, the complete variable domain reads ETGVTQSPTHLIKTRGQQVTLRCSSQSGHNTVSWYQQALGQGPQFIFQYYREEENGRGNFPPRFSGLQFPNYSSELNVNALELDDSALYLCASSPGRQETQYFGPGTRLLVL.

The CDR3 spells CASSRDINTGELFF. The DNA for the CDR3 is TGCGCCAGCAGCCGGGACATCAACACCGGGGAGCTGTTTTTT. The chain couples TRBV5-1 to TRBJ2-2; D may be TRBD1 (6 bases). V was cut by 4 bases and J by 2 bases, with 9 bases left in between. CDR3 length: 14 amino acids. The germline V gene encodes CDR1 SGHRS and CDR2 YFSETQ.

The rearrangement uses TRBV5-4 and TRBJ1-2; maybe TRBD1 (6 bases). The V end lost 0 bases, the J end lost 4 bases, and 13 bases lay between the germline ends. This CDR3 has 15 residues. Per germline, CDR1 SGHNT and CDR2 YYREEE (reference sequence). The CDR3 loop reads CASSLDSGGGYGYTF. The CDR3 coding sequence is TGTGCCAGCAGCTTGGATTCGGGGGGCGGCTATGGCTACACCTTC.

The rearrangement joins TRBV7-8 to TRBJ2-6, with D perhaps matching TRBD1 or TRBD2 (5 bases each). CDR3 size: 18 residues. Trimming removed 5 bases at V and 0 bases at J, with 17 bases between. CDR1 is SGHVS and CDR2 is FQNEAQ in the germline V gene. This chain's CDR3 is CASSPRTPGSSGANVLTF. In nucleotides, the CDR3 is TGTGCCAGCAGCCCCCGTACCCCAGGGAGCTCTGGGGCCAACGTCCTGACTTTC.

This sequence joins TRBV19 and TRBJ2-7, with 7 nucleotides matching TRBD2. The CDR3 runs 15 residues. V lost 6 bases, J lost 2 bases, and 10 bases stayed unmatched. The germline CDR1 and CDR2 sequences are LNHDA and SQIVND (reference sequence). The CDR3 bases are TGTGCCAGTAGCATGGGGGGGAAGAGAGCCTACGAGCAGTACTTC. This encodes CASSMGGKRAYEQYF.